The rows below give T cell receptor beta chains drawn from one sample of a study of T-cell reconstitution after alpha-beta-depleted transplantation in children. TCRdb ran MiXCR on the PCR reads and lists one entry per CDR3 protein. The data contain almost 250,000 distinct CDR3 sequences, roughly 23% of them seen just once; the ten biggest clones take up roughly 2.7%. Source: PBMCs, taken before TCRalphabeta/CD19-depleted stem cell transplant. Receptor source: a girl aged 2 to 10 with Fanconi anemia, due to receive a stem cell transplant. Each CDR3 is given with its conserved first and last residue. Fields, in order: CDR3 protein, CDR3 DNA, V gene, J gene, clone size, D gene. A D gene is named only where the DNA matches it firmly. Size is stated for part of the rows, as once, few or many counts, or as a class when the clone is expanded.

CDR3: CASRWTGGSSGQFF
DNA: TGTGCCAGCAGGTGGACAGGGGGCAGTTCTGGGCAGTTCTTC
V: TRBV12-3/TRBV12-4
J: TRBJ2-1
size: many
D: TRBD1

CDR3: CASSKERTDEQFF
DNA: TGTGCCAGCAGCAAAGAGCGAACAGATGAGCAGTTCTTC
V: TRBV21-1
J: TRBJ2-1
size: .
D: .

CDR3: CASSLSQAANYGYTF
DNA: TGTGCCAGCAGTTTATCGCAGGCCGCTAACTATGGCTACACCTTC
V: TRBV12-3/TRBV12-4
J: TRBJ1-2
size: .
D: .

CDR3: CASTMAYTGELFF
DNA: TGTGCCAGCACCATGGCCTACACCGGGGAGCTGTTTTTT
V: TRBV25-1
J: TRBJ2-2
size: .
D: .

CDR3: CASTTGTEAFF
DNA: TGTGCCAGCACCACCGGGACAGAAGCTTTCTTT
V: TRBV7-9
J: TRBJ1-1
size: .
D: .

CDR3: CASSLTGLAGLNEQFF
DNA: TGTGCCAGCAGTTTAACGGGACTAGCGGGATTGAATGAGCAGTTCTTC
V: TRBV28
J: TRBJ2-1
size: few
D: TRBD2

CDR3: CASSADRGYGYTF
DNA: TGTGCCAGCAGTGCGGACAGGGGCTATGGCTACACCTTC
V: TRBV6-1
J: TRBJ1-2
size: many
D: TRBD1

CDR3: CASSQYAFTDTQYF
DNA: TGTGCCAGCAGCCAGTATGCGTTTACAGATACGCAGTATTTT
V: TRBV12-3/TRBV12-4
J: TRBJ2-3
size: many
D: .

CDR3: CSAIGDRTYEQYF
DNA: TGCAGCGCCATAGGCGACAGAACCTACGAGCAGTACTTC
V: TRBV29-1
J: TRBJ2-7
size: few
D: .

CDR3: CASSDGTGADTQYF
DNA: TGTGCCAGCAGTGACGGGACAGGGGCAGATACGCAGTATTTT
V: TRBV6-4
J: TRBJ2-3
size: few
D: TRBD1

CDR3: CSVQRDSGSYEQYF
DNA: TGCAGCGTCCAAAGGGACAGCGGTTCCTACGAGCAGTACTTC
V: TRBV29-1
J: TRBJ2-7
size: .
D: TRBD1

CDR3: CAIRRQGLHSGNTTYF
DNA: TGTGCCATCAGGAGACAGGGTTTACACTCTGGAAACACCACATATTTT
V: TRBV10-3
J: TRBJ1-3
size: many
D: TRBD1

CDR3: CASSPVDEQFF
DNA: TGTGCCAGCTCACCGGTGGATGAGCAGTTCTTC
V: TRBV18
J: TRBJ2-1
size: many
D: .

CDR3: CASSYPGGDQQYF
DNA: TGTGCCAGCAGTTACCCCGGGGGGGACCAGCAGTACTTC
V: TRBV6-6
J: TRBJ2-7
size: many
D: TRBD2

CDR3: CSVDLSPPNGGETQYF
DNA: TGCAGCGTTGATCTCTCTCCACCAAACGGGGGAGAGACCCAGTACTTC
V: TRBV29-1
J: TRBJ2-5
size: few
D: .

CDR3: CSVEAHTPNTGELFF
DNA: TGCAGCGTTGAAGCGCACACTCCGAACACCGGGGAGCTGTTTTTT
V: TRBV29-1
J: TRBJ2-2
size: .
D: .

CDR3: CASSSTPDRAGGELFF
DNA: TGTGCCAGCAGCTCGACTCCGGACAGGGCTGGCGGGGAGCTGTTTTTT
V: TRBV28
J: TRBJ2-2
size: .
D: TRBD1

CDR3: CASSILAEETQYF
DNA: TGTGCCAGCAGTATACTAGCTGAAGAGACCCAGTACTTC
V: TRBV12-3/TRBV12-4
J: TRBJ2-5
size: few
D: .

CDR3: CASSSSRESYEQYF
DNA: TGTGCCAGCAGCTCCTCAAGGGAATCCTACGAGCAGTACTTC
V: TRBV7-9
J: TRBJ2-7
size: .
D: .

CDR3: CASSDPFGSYEQYF
DNA: TGTGCCAGCAGTGACCCTTTCGGCTCCTACGAGCAGTACTTC
V: TRBV6-4
J: TRBJ2-7
size: .
D: .

CDR3: CASSPGLAHEQFF
DNA: TGTGCCAGCAGCCCCGGACTAGCGCATGAGCAGTTCTTC
V: TRBV7-2
J: TRBJ2-1
size: .
D: TRBD2

CDR3: CASSVGQNEKLFF
DNA: TGTGCCAGCAGCGTAGGACAAAATGAAAAACTGTTTTTT
V: TRBV9
J: TRBJ1-4
size: many
D: .

CDR3: CSVSLGGGNYEQYF
DNA: TGCAGCGTCTCGTTAGGGGGAGGGAATTACGAGCAGTACTTC
V: TRBV29-1
J: TRBJ2-7
size: .
D: .

CDR3: CSVEDQRAFF
DNA: TGCAGCGTTGAAGACCAGAGGGCTTTCTTT
V: TRBV29-1
J: TRBJ1-1
size: many
D: .

CDR3: CSASGRLGGINEQFF
DNA: TGCAGTGCTAGCGGGAGACTAGGGGGTATCAATGAGCAGTTCTTC
V: TRBV20-1
J: TRBJ2-1
size: many
D: .

CDR3: CSVSGGAADTQYF
DNA: TGCAGCGTTAGCGGGGGGGCCGCAGATACGCAGTATTTT
V: TRBV29-1
J: TRBJ2-3
size: .
D: TRBD2

CDR3: CASSYSIAPSTYEQYF
DNA: TGTGCCAGCAGTTACTCGATAGCCCCCTCAACCTACGAGCAGTACTTC
V: TRBV6-5
J: TRBJ2-7
size: few
D: .

CDR3: CASSFISAFGNPYYEQYF
DNA: TGTGCCAGCAGTTTCATCTCTGCCTTCGGAAATCCTTACTACGAGCAGTACTTC
V: TRBV27
J: TRBJ2-7
size: few
D: .

CDR3: CASSPWDSSNEQFF
DNA: TGTGCCAGCTCACCCTGGGACAGCAGCAATGAGCAGTTCTTC
V: TRBV18
J: TRBJ2-1
size: few
D: TRBD1

CDR3: CSVDLAGGTEQFF
DNA: TGCAGCGTTGATCTAGCGGGAGGGACGGAGCAGTTCTTC
V: TRBV29-1
J: TRBJ2-1
size: many
D: TRBD2

CDR3: CASSFAGRGYEQYF
DNA: TGTGCCAGCAGCTTTGCGGGCAGGGGGTACGAGCAGTACTTC
V: TRBV7-8
J: TRBJ2-7
size: few
D: TRBD1

CDR3: CASSDHYEQYF
DNA: TGTGCCAGCTCCGACCACTACGAGCAGTACTTC
V: TRBV27
J: TRBJ2-7
size: .
D: .

CDR3: CASEKAARTGPTGELFF
DNA: TGTGCCAGCGAGAAAGCCGCGCGGACAGGGCCCACCGGGGAGCTGTTTTTT
V: TRBV11-2
J: TRBJ2-2
size: .
D: TRBD1

CDR3: CSARVAGGLENEQFF
DNA: TGCAGTGCTAGAGTAGCGGGAGGGCTGGAGAATGAGCAGTTCTTC
V: TRBV20-1
J: TRBJ2-1
size: many
D: TRBD2

CDR3: CASSPGTGDYEQYF
DNA: TGTGCCAGCAGCCCCGGGACAGGGGATTACGAGCAGTACTTC
V: TRBV7-6
J: TRBJ2-7
size: .
D: TRBD1

CDR3: CSVGDWIPTDTQYF
DNA: TGCAGCGTTGGGGACTGGATACCCACAGATACGCAGTATTTT
V: TRBV29-1
J: TRBJ2-3
size: many
D: .

CDR3: CSVGTGGGETQYF
DNA: TGCAGCGTTGGGACAGGGGGCGGTGAGACCCAGTACTTC
V: TRBV29-1
J: TRBJ2-5
size: many
D: TRBD1

CDR3: CASRHSETPTDTQYF
DNA: TGTGCCAGCAGACATTCGGAGACCCCCACAGATACGCAGTATTTT
V: TRBV7-8
J: TRBJ2-3
size: .
D: .

CDR3: CASSDLGGTSTDTQYF
DNA: TGTGCCAGCAGTGATCTGGGCGGGACTAGCACAGATACGCAGTATTTT
V: TRBV2
J: TRBJ2-3
size: .
D: .

CDR3: CAISESWGVTYEQYF
DNA: TGTGCCATCAGTGAGTCCTGGGGAGTTACCTACGAGCAGTACTTC
V: TRBV10-3
J: TRBJ2-7
size: many
D: .

CDR3: CASSQGQSFTEAFF
DNA: TGTGCCAGCAGCCAGGGACAGTCTTTCACTGAAGCTTTCTTT
V: TRBV27
J: TRBJ1-1
size: .
D: TRBD1

CDR3: CAIGDGRAYEQYF
DNA: TGTGCCATCGGGGATGGACGAGCATACGAGCAGTACTTC
V: TRBV10-3
J: TRBJ2-7
size: many
D: .

CDR3: CSARDSGTGILFYEQYF
DNA: TGCAGTGCTAGAGATTCCGGGACAGGGATACTATTCTACGAGCAGTACTTC
V: TRBV20-1
J: TRBJ2-7
size: .
D: TRBD1

CDR3: CSARVLSGTSPADLNEQFF
DNA: TGCAGTGCTAGAGTGTTAAGTGGGACTAGCCCCGCCGACCTAAATGAGCAGTTCTTC
V: TRBV20-1
J: TRBJ2-1
size: many
D: TRBD2

CDR3: CASSLVGLASGANVLTF
DNA: TGTGCCAGCAGCTTAGTAGGACTAGCGAGTGGGGCCAACGTCCTGACTTTC
V: TRBV7-2
J: TRBJ2-6
size: .
D: TRBD2

CDR3: CASSLLSGQGGQTDTQYF
DNA: TGCGCCAGCAGCTTACTCTCGGGACAGGGGGGGCAAACAGATACGCAGTATTTT
V: TRBV5-1
J: TRBJ2-3
size: few
D: TRBD1

CDR3: CASSPGTLLGLAGGPSSYEQYF
DNA: TGTGCCAGCAGCCCCGGGACACTGCTTGGACTAGCGGGAGGACCGAGCTCCTACGAGCAGTACTTC
V: TRBV4-2
J: TRBJ2-7
size: .
D: TRBD2

CDR3: CASSPQDNEQFF
DNA: TGCGCCAGCAGCCCTCAAGACAATGAGCAGTTCTTC
V: TRBV5-1
J: TRBJ2-1
size: few
D: .

CDR3: CASSGRDRSNTGELFF
DNA: TGTGCCAGCAGTGGCCGGGACAGATCGAACACCGGGGAGCTGTTTTTT
V: TRBV2
J: TRBJ2-2
size: few
D: TRBD1